This entry lists 14 T cell receptor beta chains sequenced from one sample in a study of cytomegalovirus exposure and HLA in healthy donors. Primers: 60 Vbeta forward and 13 Jbeta reverse. Profiled with immunoSEQ multiplex PCR; TCRdb holds only in-frame clones, not every one. The sample consists of about 300,000 clones, roughly 89% of them appearing once. Material: PBMCs. The receptor set was obtained from a man aged 35 to 55 in good health and CMV-seropositive.

The gene calls are TRBV7-6 and TRBJ2-7; TRBD2 is a possible D gene (5 bases). This CDR3 comprises 15 residues. Trimming cost V 0 bases and J 2 bases, with 11 bases left between them. Germline CDR1 SGHVS, CDR2 FNYEAQ. The DNA for the CDR3 is TGTGCCAGCAGCTTAGCGTCGGACGGGACCTACGAGCAGTACTTC. Translating gives CASSLASDGTYEQYF.

The genes are TRBV10-1 and TRBJ1-5; TRBD1 aligns across 9 bases. The CDR3 sequence is 14 residues long. Trimming removed 10 bases from V and 7 bases from J; junction bases left unmatched: 11. Germline V CDR1 and CDR2: WNHNN, SYGVQD (reference sequence). For the CDR3, the DNA is TGCGCCACCCACCACAGGGGGCGACGGCAGCCCCAGCATTTT. Its translation is CATHHRGRRQPQHF.

The chain joins TRBV6-1 to TRBJ2-7, with TRBD2 matching over 9 bases. CDR3 length: 14 residues. CDR1 is MNHNS and CDR2 is SASEGT in the germline V gene. J gave up 2 bases and V 6 bases, and 5 bases lay outside the gene matches. The CDR3 loop is CASSLAGRTYEQYF. CDR3 sequence (DNA): TGTGCCAGCAGCCTAGCGGGGAGAACCTACGAGCAGTACTTC.

The V call is TRBV11-3, the J call TRBJ2-3; 7 bases are a match to TRBD2. The CDR3 consists of 15 residues. Losses at the gene ends were 0 bases for V and 6 bases for J; bases not matched to a gene: 6. In germline, CDR1 is SGHNT, CDR2 YENEEA. CDR3 protein: CASSLEVREADTQYF. Here the CDR3 DNA reads TGTGCCAGCAGCTTAGAGGTCCGGGAGGCGGATACGCAGTATTTT.

The J gene is TRBJ2-7, the V gene TRBV27; the match to TRBD1 covers 8 bases. The germline CDR1 and CDR2 sequences are MNHEY and SMNVEV (reference sequence). This CDR3 has 14 amino acids. The V and J ends lost 3 bases and 1 base, in that order; junction bases with no gene match: 2. The CDR3 here is CASSLTGESYEQYF. The DNA for the CDR3 is TGTGCCAGCAGTTTGACAGGGGAATCCTACGAGCAGTACTTC.

The rearrangement uses TRBV29-1 and TRBJ2-1; TRBD1 agrees at 10 bases. V lost 4 bases to trimming and J lost 6 bases; unmatched junction nucleotides: 3. From germline, CDR1 is SQVTM and CDR2 ANQGSEA. This CDR3 contains 13 residues. This CDR3 is CSVGGTGVNEQFF. CDR3 coding DNA: TGCAGCGTTGGAGGGACAGGGGTCAATGAGCAGTTCTTC.

The chain is built from TRBV5-5 and TRBJ2-5, with D possibly TRBD2 on 7 matching bases. Trimming removed 0 bases at V and 0 bases at J, with 12 bases between. The germline CDR1 and CDR2 sequences are SGHKS and YYEKEE (reference sequence). The length of the CDR3 is 16 residues. CDR3 residues: CASSLVGGAYQETQYF. The CDR3 DNA follows: TGTGCCAGCAGCTTGGTGGGGGGGGCGTACCAAGAGACCCAGTACTTC.

The chain links TRBV10-2 to TRBJ2-5; 8 nucleotides agree with TRBD1. The trim removed 4 bases at V and 4 bases at J, leaving 5 bases unmatched. This CDR3 spans 14 amino acids. Germline-derived CDR1 and CDR2 are WSHSY and SAAADI. Here the CDR3 DNA reads TGCGCCAGCAGTGTACCAGGGGGCTTAGAGACCCAGTACTTC. The encoded protein is CASSVPGGLETQYF.

About this clone: At one boundary the junction diverges from the germline segment, which might be a read error. The chain combines TRBV7-9 with TRBJ1-1; 7 positions match TRBD1. This CDR3 has 15 residues. Germline V gives CDR1 SEHNR, CDR2 FQNEAQ (reference sequence). The CDR3 region is CSSSFTGDSNTEAFF. The CDR3 nucleotides read TGTTCCAGCAGCTTCACAGGGGATTCGAACACTGAAGCTTTCTTT.

The V call is TRBV9, the J call TRBJ1-5; D not resolved. Per the germline V gene, CDR1 is SGDLS and CDR2 is YYNGEE. The ends were cut back, 0 bases at V and 2 bases at J, with 6 bases in the middle. The CDR3 covers 14 residues. This CDR3 is CASSVEPGNQPQHF. In DNA form, the CDR3 reads TGTGCCAGCAGCGTAGAGCCGGGCAATCAGCCCCAGCATTTT. Complete variable domain (other parts from reference TRBV9 and TRBJ1-5): DSGVTQTPKHLITATGQRVTLRCSPRSGDLSVYWYQQSLDQGLQFLIQYYNGEERAKGNILERFSAQQFPDLHSELNLSSLELGDSALYFCASSVEPGNQPQHFGDGTRLSIL.

The V call is TRBV27, the J call TRBJ2-7; no definite D call. The V gene's germline CDR1 is MNHEY and CDR2 SMNVEV (reference sequence). The V and J ends lost 0 bases and 0 bases respectively, with 12 bases between them. The CDR3 consists of 16 residues. CDR3 sequence (DNA): TGTGCCAGCAGTTTATCGTTTCTAGTCAGCTCCTACGAGCAGTACTTC. This gives the protein CASSLSFLVSSYEQYF.

The chain employs TRBV4-3 and TRBJ2-1; 9 nucleotides line up with TRBD2. This CDR3 is built from 18 residues. The germline V gene has CDR1 LGHNA and CDR2 YSLEER. V shed 0 bases and J 5 bases; nucleotides not matched to a gene: 11. CDR3 bases: TGCGCCAGCAGCCAAGATCTTAACCTAGCGGGACAAAACAATGAGCAGTTCTTC. As protein: CASSQDLNLAGQNNEQFF.

The J gene is TRBJ1-1, the V gene TRBV30; 7 nucleotides align to TRBD1. In germline, CDR1 is GTSNPN, CDR2 SVGIG (reference sequence). J lost 3 bases, V lost 8 bases, and 6 bases had no gene match. CDR3 size: 12 residues. The CDR3 bases are TGTGCCCAGGGACAGTGGGACACTGAAGCTTTCTTT. The encoded protein is CAQGQWDTEAFF.

V is TRBV7-2 and J is TRBJ2-3, with D maybe TRBD2 (6 bases). This CDR3 has 15 amino acids. V was shortened by 2 bases and J by 0 bases, with 9 bases between the two germline ends. Germline V gene sequence: CDR1 SGHTA, CDR2 FQGNSA. The CDR3 coding sequence is TGTGCCAGCAGCTTAAGCGGGCAAAGCACAGATACGCAGTATTTT. The encoded protein is CASSLSGQSTDTQYF.